These T cell receptor beta chains were read from a single sample in a study of shared clonotypes between healthy human individuals. Assay used: immunoSEQ multiplex PCR; TCRdb lists only in-frame clones, some missing. Seen here are under 200,000 clones, 90% to 95% observed once, and the top ten hold 0.067%. Source material: naive CD4+ T cells sorted from blood. These receptors came from a woman in her twenties or thirties in good health. The CDR3 runs from the conserved cysteine through the conserved F or W. The D gene is left open where the match is weak. Expanded clones are given a class, and other clones once, few, many or no size at all.

size	J	D	V	CDR3	DNA
NA	TRBJ1-1	NA	TRBV29-1	CSVLTAMNTEAFF	TGCAGCGTCTTGACGGCAATGAACACTGAAGCTTTCTTT
NA	TRBJ2-7	NA	TRBV4-2	CASSPTGGGATYEQYF	TGTGCCAGCAGCCCTACAGGTGGCGGAGCGACCTACGAGCAGTACTTC
NA	TRBJ2-7	NA	TRBV6-5	CASREGEREQYF	TGTGCCAGCCGAGAGGGGGAAAGAGAGCAGTACTTC
NA	TRBJ2-7	TRBD2	TRBV6-5	CASSYQGGTSGYEQYF	TGTGCCAGCAGTTACCAAGGAGGGACTAGCGGATACGAGCAGTACTTC
NA	TRBJ2-7	NA	TRBV5-4	CASSFSNSYEQYF	TGTGCCAGCAGCTTCAGTAACTCCTACGAGCAGTACTTC
NA	TRBJ2-1	TRBD2	TRBV6-5	CASQRTSEYNEQFF	TGTGCCAGCCAAAGGACTAGCGAATACAATGAGCAGTTCTTC
NA	TRBJ2-3	TRBD2	TRBV5-1	CASREVAGGRADTQYF	TGCGCCAGCAGAGAAGTTGCGGGAGGTCGGGCAGATACGCAGTATTTT
NA	TRBJ2-2	TRBD2	TRBV9	CASSVTLAGGNTGELFF	TGTGCCAGCAGCGTAACCCTAGCGGGAGGGAACACCGGGGAGCTGTTTTTT
NA	TRBJ2-1	NA	TRBV27	CASSFPRGVEQFF	TGTGCCAGCAGTTTCCCCAGGGGGGTTGAGCAGTTCTTC
NA	TRBJ1-5	NA	TRBV11-3	CASSLDARSSNQPQHF	TGTGCCAGCAGCTTAGACGCTCGGTCTAGCAATCAGCCCCAGCATTTT
once	TRBJ2-7	NA	TRBV29-1	CSVAGLDSYEQYF	TGCAGCGTTGCGGGGCTTGACTCCTACGAGCAGTACTTC
NA	TRBJ1-1	NA	TRBV30	CAWSAGPGGDTEAFF	TGTGCCTGGAGTGCAGGTCCTGGGGGGGACACTGAAGCTTTCTTT
NA	TRBJ1-5	TRBD1	TRBV4-2	CASSQWDRPNQPQHF	TGTGCCAGCAGCCAATGGGACAGGCCCAATCAGCCCCAGCATTTT
NA	TRBJ2-7	NA	TRBV29-1	CSVEQGNEQYF	TGCAGCGTGGAACAGGGCAACGAGCAGTACTTC
NA	TRBJ2-7	NA	TRBV4-1	CASSQPTAYEQYF	TGCGCCAGCAGCCAGCCGACTGCGTACGAGCAGTACTTC
NA	TRBJ2-5	NA	TRBV15	CATSRDRAETQYF	TGTGCCACCAGCAGAGATAGGGCCGAGACCCAGTACTTC
NA	TRBJ2-7	NA	TRBV29-1	CSVAEGVRTYEQYF	TGCAGCGTCGCAGAGGGGGTTCGCACCTACGAGCAGTACTTC
NA	TRBJ2-7	TRBD1	TRBV5-1	CASSLEGQGTEQYF	TGCGCCAGCAGCTTGGAGGGACAGGGGACCGAGCAGTACTTC
NA	TRBJ1-4	TRBD1	TRBV5-1	CASRGTATTNEKLFF	TGCGCCAGCCGGGGGACAGCCACAACTAATGAAAAACTGTTTTTT
NA	TRBJ2-3	NA	TRBV19	CASSMTDTQYF	TGTGCCAGTAGTATGACAGATACGCAGTATTTT
once	TRBJ2-7	TRBD2	TRBV28	CASSYEGLGEYYEQYF	TGTGCCAGCAGTTACGAGGGACTAGGGGAGTACTACGAGCAGTACTTC
NA	TRBJ2-2	NA	TRBV28	CASQWRRTGELFF	TGTGCCAGCCAATGGCGACGTACCGGGGAGCTGTTTTTT
NA	TRBJ2-7	TRBD2	TRBV5-1	CASSLGRESEQYF	TGCGCCAGCAGCTTGGGGCGGGAGTCCGAGCAGTACTTC
NA	TRBJ2-7	TRBD1	TRBV29-1	CSVEKRRSIRDRVSEQYF	TGCAGCGTTGAAAAGCGTAGGAGCATCCGGGACAGGGTATCCGAGCAGTACTTC
NA	TRBJ2-7	NA	TRBV2	CASSGPSLGEQYF	TGTGCCAGCAGTGGCCCCTCCCTGGGCGAGCAGTACTTC
once	TRBJ2-2	NA	TRBV27	CASSFRTGELFF	TGTGCCAGCAGTTTTCGCACCGGGGAGCTGTTTTTT
NA	TRBJ1-6	NA	TRBV5-4	CASSLEGWESPLHF	TGTGCCAGCAGCTTGGAAGGTTGGGAGTCACCCCTCCACTTT
NA	TRBJ1-3	NA	TRBV4-2	CASSQERVSGNTIYF	TGTGCCAGCAGCCAAGAACGGGTCTCTGGAAACACCATATATTTT
NA	TRBJ2-5	TRBD1	TRBV28	CASRPKTGGFKWEQYF	TGTGCCAGCAGACCTAAGACAGGGGGGTTCAAATGGGAGCAGTACTTC
NA	TRBJ2-7	NA	TRBV4-2	CASRRPGVEEQYF	TGTGCCAGCAGGCGCCCGGGAGTGGAGGAGCAGTACTTC
once	TRBJ2-1	TRBD2	TRBV6-1	CASSGTSGTFYNEQFF	TGTGCCAGCAGTGGGACTAGCGGGACCTTCTACAATGAGCAGTTCTTC
NA	TRBJ1-2	NA	TRBV5-1	CASHGGWEYQQSLNYGYTF	TGCGCCAGCCACGGGGGCTGGGAGTACCAACAGTCACTTAACTATGGCTACACCTTC
NA	TRBJ2-7	NA	TRBV11-1	CASSLVAESEQYF	TGTGCCAGCAGCTTAGTCGCCGAGAGCGAGCAGTACTTC
NA	TRBJ2-7	NA	TRBV6-6	CASSMDNYEQYF	TGTGCCAGCAGCATGGACAACTACGAGCAGTACTTC
few	TRBJ2-7	TRBD2	TRBV28	CASSRPGGRYEQYF	TGTGCCAGCAGTAGACCGGGAGGCCGCTACGAGCAGTACTTC
NA	TRBJ2-3	TRBD2	TRBV2	CASRGTSGYTSTDTQYF	TGTGCCAGCAGGGGGACTAGCGGATATACTAGCACAGATACGCAGTATTTT